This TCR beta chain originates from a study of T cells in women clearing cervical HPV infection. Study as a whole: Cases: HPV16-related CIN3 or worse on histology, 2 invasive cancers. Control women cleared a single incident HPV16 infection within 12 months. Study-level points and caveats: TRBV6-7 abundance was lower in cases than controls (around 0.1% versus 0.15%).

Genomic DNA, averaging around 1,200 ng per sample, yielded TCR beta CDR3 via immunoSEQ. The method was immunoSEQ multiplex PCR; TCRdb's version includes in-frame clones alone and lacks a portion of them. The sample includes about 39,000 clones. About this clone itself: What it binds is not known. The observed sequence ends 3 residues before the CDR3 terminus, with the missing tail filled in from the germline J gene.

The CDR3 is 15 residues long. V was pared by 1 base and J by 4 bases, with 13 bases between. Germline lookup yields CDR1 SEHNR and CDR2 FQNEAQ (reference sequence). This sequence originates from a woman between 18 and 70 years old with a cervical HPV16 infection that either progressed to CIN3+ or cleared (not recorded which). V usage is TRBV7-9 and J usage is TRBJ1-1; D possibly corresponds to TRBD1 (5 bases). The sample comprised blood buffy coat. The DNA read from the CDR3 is TGTGCCAGCAGCTTAGATGCCCGGGGGGTCACTGAA. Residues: CASSLDARGVTE. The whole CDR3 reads CASSLDARGVTEAFF. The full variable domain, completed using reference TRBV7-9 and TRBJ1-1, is DTGVSQNPRHKITKRGQNVTFRCDPISEHNRLYWYRQTLGQGPEFLTYFQNEAQLEKSRLLSDRFSAERPKGSFSTLEIQRTEQGDSAMYLCASSLDARGVTEAFFGQGTRLTVV.